The source of this T cell receptor (beta chain) is a study of blood T cell repertoires in COVID-19. About the study: Sample material is recorded as cDNA or gDNA derived from T cells, B-cell-depleted T cells, or PBMCs.

Germline V gives CDR1 SNHLY, CDR2 FYNNEI. The V end was cut by 5 bases, the J end by 10 bases, with 11 bases between. The CDR3 consists of 11 residues. Using immunoSEQ multiplex PCR, the repertoire was profiled, and TCRdb retains in-frame clones only, with some absent. The sample includes 150,000 to 200,000 clones, around 84% of them seen just once. This clone has only a few counts. This sequence originates from an older woman with COVID-19, enrolled during active disease. Material: peripheral blood. The J gene is TRBJ1-1, the V gene TRBV2; TRBD1 is a possible D gene (5 bases). CDR3 DNA sequence: TGTGCCAGCAGTTTAGACAGAGGAGCTTTCTTT. It codes for CASSLDRGAFF. The whole variable domain, remainder taken from reference TRBV2 and TRBJ1-1, is EPEVTQTPSHQVTQMGQEVILRCVPISNHLYFYWYRQILGQKVEFLVSFYNNEISEKSEIFDDQFSVERPDGSNFTLKIRSTKLEDSAMYFCASSLDRGAFFGQGTRLTVV.